This T cell receptor beta chain was recovered during a study of blood T cell repertoires in COVID-19. Study overall: Both acute and convalescent COVID-19 samples were obtained from the United States, Italy and Spain. The analysed material was cDNA or gDNA that came from T cells, B-cell-depleted T cells, or PBMCs.

The study assigned cohorts using participant-reported clinical history. Two negative PCRs, clearance, or symptom resolution had been documented for recovered Cohort 3 donors. V lost 0 bases, J lost 0 bases, and 8 bases stayed unmatched. This CDR3 contains 18 residues. The germline gives CDR1 MNHEY, CDR2 SMNVEV (reference sequence). Some clones are missing from TCRdb's copy, which holds only in-frame ones; the method was immunoSEQ multiplex PCR. The data hold 300,000 to 400,000 clones, with around 91% observed a single time. The clonotype comes from a man younger than 35 who had recovered from COVID-19. The sequenced sample consisted of PBMCs or T cells enriched from blood (not recorded which). The V gene is TRBV27, the J gene TRBJ1-5; the match to TRBD1 covers 7 bases. As DNA, the CDR3 is TGTGCCAGCAGTTTATCCCGGACAGGACGTACTAGCAATCAGCCCCAGCATTTT. Translation: CASSLSRTGRTSNQPQHF.